The 5 T cell receptor beta chains below were found in one sample sequenced in a study of T cells in localized non-small cell lung cancer. Generated by immunoSEQ multiplex PCR, the TCRdb table keeps only in-frame clones and is missing some. The table has under 55,000 clones, around nine tenths seen once; the top ten hold about 10%. Sequenced material: PBMCs, taken before any cancer treatment. Every receptor here comes from a woman aged 40-70 years with stage II lung adenocarcinoma.

V usage is TRBV28 and J usage is TRBJ2-1, with 9 bases lining up with TRBD1. Trimming at V came to 2 bases and at J to 5 bases, leaving 7 bases not matched to a gene. The CDR3 loop spans 16 amino acids. CDR1 is MDHEN, CDR2 SYDVKM, per germline. The CDR3 DNA reads TGTGCCAGCAGTTTACTAGGGACAGGGTTCGACAATGAGCAGTTCTTC. The encoded protein is CASSLLGTGFDNEQFF.

The V call is TRBV5-1, the J call TRBJ1-5; 9 nucleotides match TRBD1. J lost 5 bases, V lost 3 bases, and 0 bases had no gene match. In germline, CDR1 is SGHRS, CDR2 YFSETQ. There are 13 residues in the CDR3. The CDR3 spells CASSWTGDQPQHF. The CDR3 DNA follows: TGCGCCAGCAGCTGGACAGGGGATCAGCCCCAGCATTTT.

V and J are TRBV5-1 and TRBJ2-2; 10 nucleotides line up with TRBD1. The CDR3 has 15 amino acids. CDR1 is SGHRS, CDR2 YFSETQ, per germline. J was trimmed by 7 bases and V by 3 bases; bases with no gene match: 6. The CDR3 loop is CASSSGTGAVGELFF. The DNA of the CDR3 is TGCGCCAGCAGCTCCGGGACAGGGGCTGTCGGGGAGCTGTTTTTT.

In this sample, this clone turned up once. This chain uses TRBV11-2 with TRBJ2-3; tentative D call: TRBD2 (6 bases). This CDR3 is built from 16 residues. CDR1 is SGHAT, CDR2 FQNNGV, per germline. Trimming pared 1 base from V and 6 bases from J, leaving 17 bases between. The CDR3 here is CASSLGLRRDPDTQYF. CDR3 nucleotide sequence: TGTGCCAGCAGCTTAGGACTTAGGCGGGACCCGGATACGCAGTATTTT.

This clone was picked up one time. This chain links TRBV5-1 with TRBJ2-3, with 11 bases lining up with TRBD2. V lost 4 bases to trimming and J lost 2 bases; unmatched junction nucleotides: 6. CDR3 size: 16 residues. The germline CDR1 and CDR2 sequences are SGHRS and YFSETQ. The CDR3 DNA sequence: TGCGCCAGCAGCATCGTAGCGGGGGGGCCCACAGATACGCAGTATTTT. This sequence encodes CASSIVAGGPTDTQYF.